This paragraph reports one TCR beta chain. The antigen is not known. The record originates from a study of cytomegalovirus exposure and HLA in healthy donors. Germline V lookup: CDR1 ENHRY, CDR2 SYGVKD. This CDR3 spans 11 amino acids. V lost 5 bases to trimming and J lost 3 bases, with 5 bases between them. Researchers ran the PCR with 60 Vbeta and 13 Jbeta primers. Sequenced by immunoSEQ multiplex PCR; TCRdb stores in-frame clones only, minus some. The data include some 76,000 clones; the top ten clones carry under 6.5%. Study-wide findings and caveats: A later analysis reportedly found fewer N-insertions in an Asian-associated ancestry cluster than the approximately 670-donor mean.

This chain uses TRBV10-3 with TRBJ2-7, with D perhaps matching TRBD2 (5 bases). This receptor was taken from a man between 40 and 49 years old in good health and CMV-seronegative. Sequences were obtained from PBMCs. The CDR3 here is CAISRDYEQYF. CDR3 DNA sequence: TGTGCCATCAGTCGGGACTACGAGCAGTACTTC.